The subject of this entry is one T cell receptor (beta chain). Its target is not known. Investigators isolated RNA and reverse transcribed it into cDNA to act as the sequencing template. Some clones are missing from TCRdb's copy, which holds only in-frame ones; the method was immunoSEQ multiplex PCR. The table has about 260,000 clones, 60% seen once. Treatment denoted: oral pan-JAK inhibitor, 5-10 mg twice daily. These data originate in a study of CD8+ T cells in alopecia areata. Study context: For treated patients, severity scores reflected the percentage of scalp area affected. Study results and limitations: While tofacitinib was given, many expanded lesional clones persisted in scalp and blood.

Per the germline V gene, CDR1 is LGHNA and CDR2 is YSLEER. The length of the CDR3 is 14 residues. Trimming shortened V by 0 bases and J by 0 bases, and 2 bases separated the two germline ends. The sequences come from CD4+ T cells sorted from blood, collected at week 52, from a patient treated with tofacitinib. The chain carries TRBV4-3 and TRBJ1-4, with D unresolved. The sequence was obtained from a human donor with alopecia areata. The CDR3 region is CASSQDATNEKLFF. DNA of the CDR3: TGCGCCAGCAGCCAAGATGCAACTAATGAAAAACTGTTTTTT.